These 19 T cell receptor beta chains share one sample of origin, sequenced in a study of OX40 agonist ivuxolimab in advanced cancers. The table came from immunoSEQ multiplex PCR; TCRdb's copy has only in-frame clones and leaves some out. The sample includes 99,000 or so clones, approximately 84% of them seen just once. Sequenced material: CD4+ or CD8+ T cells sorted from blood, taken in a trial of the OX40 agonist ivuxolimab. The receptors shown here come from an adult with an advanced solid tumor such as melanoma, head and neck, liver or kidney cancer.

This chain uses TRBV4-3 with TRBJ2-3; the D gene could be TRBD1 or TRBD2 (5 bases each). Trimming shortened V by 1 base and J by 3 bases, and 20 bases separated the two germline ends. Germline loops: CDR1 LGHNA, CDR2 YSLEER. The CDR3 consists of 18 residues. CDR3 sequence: CASSQATGGRGTTDTQYF. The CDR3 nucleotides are TGCGCCAGCAGCCAAGCCACTGGGGGTCGGGGAACGACAGATACGCAGTATTTT.

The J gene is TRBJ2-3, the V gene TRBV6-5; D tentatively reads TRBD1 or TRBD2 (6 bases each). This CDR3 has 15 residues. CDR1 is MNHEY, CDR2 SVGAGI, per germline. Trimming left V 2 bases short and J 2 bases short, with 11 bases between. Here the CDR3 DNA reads TGTGCCAGCAGTTACGAGGGGGGTGCCACAGATACGCAGTATTTT. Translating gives CASSYEGGATDTQYF.

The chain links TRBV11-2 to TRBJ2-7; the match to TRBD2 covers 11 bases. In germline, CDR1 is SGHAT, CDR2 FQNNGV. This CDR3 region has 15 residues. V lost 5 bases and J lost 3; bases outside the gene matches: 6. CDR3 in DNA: TGTGCCAGCAGCCCCCTCCTAGCGGGGGGCTACGAGCAGTACTTC. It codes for CASSPLLAGGYEQYF. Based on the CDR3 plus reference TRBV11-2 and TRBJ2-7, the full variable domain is EAGVAQSPRYKIIEKRQSVAFWCNPISGHATLYWYQQILGQGPKLLIQFQNNGVVDDSQLPKDRFSAERLKGVDSTLKIQPAKLEDSAVYLCASSPLLAGGYEQYFGPGTRLTVT.

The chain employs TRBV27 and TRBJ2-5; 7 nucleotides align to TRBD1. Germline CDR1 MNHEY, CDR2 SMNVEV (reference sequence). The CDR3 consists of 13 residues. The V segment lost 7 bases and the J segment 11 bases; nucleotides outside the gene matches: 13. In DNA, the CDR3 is TGTGCCAGCAAACTCCTAGGGACAGAAGAGCAGTACTTC. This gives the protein CASKLLGTEEQYF.

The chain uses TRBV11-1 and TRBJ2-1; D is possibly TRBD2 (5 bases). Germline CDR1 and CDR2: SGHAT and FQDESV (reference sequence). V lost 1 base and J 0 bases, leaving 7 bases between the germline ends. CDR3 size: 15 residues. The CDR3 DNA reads TGTGCCAGCAGCTTAGGAGCGGCCTCCTACAATGAGCAGTTCTTC. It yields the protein CASSLGAASYNEQFF.

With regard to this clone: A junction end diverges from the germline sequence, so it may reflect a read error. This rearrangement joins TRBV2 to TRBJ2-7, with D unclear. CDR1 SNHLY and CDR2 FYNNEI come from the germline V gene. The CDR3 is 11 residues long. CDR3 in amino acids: CASSDYYEQSF. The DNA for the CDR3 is TGTGCCAGCAGTGATTACTACGAGCAGTCCTTC.

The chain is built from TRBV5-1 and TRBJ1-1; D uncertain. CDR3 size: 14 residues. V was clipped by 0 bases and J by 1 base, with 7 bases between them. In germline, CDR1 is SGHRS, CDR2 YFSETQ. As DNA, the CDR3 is TGCGCCAGCAGCTTGGGGCATGGGAACACTGAAGCTTTCTTT. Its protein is CASSLGHGNTEAFF.

This chain's CDR3 is CASSYRDFSSGANVLTF. The CDR3 DNA sequence: TGTGCCAGTAGTTACAGAGATTTTAGCTCTGGGGCCAACGTCCTGACTTTC. The rearrangement links TRBV19 to TRBJ2-6; D remains unclear. V was trimmed by 5 bases and J by 0 bases, leaving 14 bases between them. CDR3 length equals 17 residues. Germline-derived CDR1 and CDR2 are LNHDA and SQIVND (reference sequence).

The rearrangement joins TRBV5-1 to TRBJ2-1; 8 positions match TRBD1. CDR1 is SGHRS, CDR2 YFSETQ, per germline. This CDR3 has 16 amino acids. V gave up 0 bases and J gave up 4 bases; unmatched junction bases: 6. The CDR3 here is CASSLVLRQGYNEQFF. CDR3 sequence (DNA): TGCGCCAGCAGCTTGGTGTTGCGACAGGGGTACAATGAGCAGTTCTTC.

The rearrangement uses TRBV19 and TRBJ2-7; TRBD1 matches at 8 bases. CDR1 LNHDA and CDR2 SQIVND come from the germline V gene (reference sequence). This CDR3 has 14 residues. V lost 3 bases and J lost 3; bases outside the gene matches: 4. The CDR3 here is CASSIGTGGYEQYF. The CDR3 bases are TGTGCCAGTAGTATCGGGACAGGCGGCTACGAGCAGTACTTC.

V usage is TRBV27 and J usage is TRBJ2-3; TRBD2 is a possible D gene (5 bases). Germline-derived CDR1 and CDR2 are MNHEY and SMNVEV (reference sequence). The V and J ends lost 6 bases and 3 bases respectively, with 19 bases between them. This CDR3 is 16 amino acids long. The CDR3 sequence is CASSVSEGPLTDTQYF. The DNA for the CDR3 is TGTGCCAGCAGCGTCAGCGAGGGCCCGCTGACAGATACGCAGTATTTT.

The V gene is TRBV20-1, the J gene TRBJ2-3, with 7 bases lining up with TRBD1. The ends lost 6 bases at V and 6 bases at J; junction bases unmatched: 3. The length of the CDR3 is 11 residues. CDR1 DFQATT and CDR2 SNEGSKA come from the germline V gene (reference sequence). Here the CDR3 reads CSAHRGDTQYF. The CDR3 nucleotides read TGCAGTGCACACAGGGGTGATACGCAGTATTTT.

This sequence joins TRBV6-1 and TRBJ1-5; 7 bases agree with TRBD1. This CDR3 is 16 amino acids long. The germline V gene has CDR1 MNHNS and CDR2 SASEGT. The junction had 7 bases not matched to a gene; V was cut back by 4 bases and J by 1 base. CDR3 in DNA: TGTGCCAGCAGTGGTAGGGCAGGGGGAAGCAATCAGCCCCAGCATTTT. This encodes CASSGRAGGSNQPQHF.

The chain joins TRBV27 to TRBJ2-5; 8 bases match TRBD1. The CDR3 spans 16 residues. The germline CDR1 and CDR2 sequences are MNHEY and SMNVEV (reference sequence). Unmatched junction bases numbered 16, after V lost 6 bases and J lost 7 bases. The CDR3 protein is CASRPKSSGGLGTQYF. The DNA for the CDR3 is TGTGCCAGCAGACCTAAATCGTCAGGGGGCTTGGGGACCCAGTACTTC.

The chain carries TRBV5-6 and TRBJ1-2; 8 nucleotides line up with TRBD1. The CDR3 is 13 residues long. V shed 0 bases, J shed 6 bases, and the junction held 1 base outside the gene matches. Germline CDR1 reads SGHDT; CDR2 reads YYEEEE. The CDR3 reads CASSLAGGDGYTF. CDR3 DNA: TGTGCCAGCAGCTTGGCAGGGGGCGATGGCTACACCTTC.

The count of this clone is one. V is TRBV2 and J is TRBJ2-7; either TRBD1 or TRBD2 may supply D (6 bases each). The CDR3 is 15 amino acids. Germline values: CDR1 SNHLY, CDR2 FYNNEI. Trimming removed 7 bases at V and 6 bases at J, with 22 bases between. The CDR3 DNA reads TGTGCCAGCATTATCGAGGGGGGAGGAGTTGGCGAGCAGTACTTC. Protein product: CASIIEGGGVGEQYF. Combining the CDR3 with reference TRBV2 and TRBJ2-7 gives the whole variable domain EPEVTQTPSHQVTQMGQEVILRCVPISNHLYFYWYRQILGQKVEFLVSFYNNEISEKSEIFDDQFSVERPDGSNFTLKIRSTKLEDSAMYFCASIIEGGGVGEQYFGPGTRLTVT.

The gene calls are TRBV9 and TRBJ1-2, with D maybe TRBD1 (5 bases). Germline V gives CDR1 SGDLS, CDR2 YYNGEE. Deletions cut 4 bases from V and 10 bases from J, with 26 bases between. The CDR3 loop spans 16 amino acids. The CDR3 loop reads CASSPPTPGVRDDYTF. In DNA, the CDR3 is TGTGCCAGCAGCCCACCAACCCCCGGGGTCAGGGATGACTACACCTTC.

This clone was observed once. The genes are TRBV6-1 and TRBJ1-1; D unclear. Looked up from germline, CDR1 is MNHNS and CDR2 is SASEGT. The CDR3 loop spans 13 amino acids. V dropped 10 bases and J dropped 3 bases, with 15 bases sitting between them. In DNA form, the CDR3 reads TGTGCCACACTCTTTGACACCGACACTGAAGCTTTCTTT. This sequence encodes CATLFDTDTEAFF.

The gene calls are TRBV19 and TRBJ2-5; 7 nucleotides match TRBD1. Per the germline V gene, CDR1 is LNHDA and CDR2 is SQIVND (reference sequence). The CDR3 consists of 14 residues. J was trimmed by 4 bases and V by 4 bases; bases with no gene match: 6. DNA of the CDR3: TGTGCCAGTAGTACCCAGACAGGGATAGAGACCCAGTACTTC. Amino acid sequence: CASSTQTGIETQYF.